This T cell receptor (beta chain) was profiled in a study of identical twins. In regard to this clonotype: The target antigen is unknown.

Study-level findings and limits: Rather than following the same donors, the conclusions depended on cross-sectional statistical analysis. Whereas memory repertoires showed no such difference, abundant cord blood beta clonotypes carried fewer insertions. Among beta out-of-frame sequences, excess sharing between twins appeared weaker.

TCRdb fed the 5' RACE reads into MiXCR, producing one record per CDR3 protein. The table has more than 1.5 million distinct CDR3 sequences, around 29% seen once; the top ten hold under 0.35%. CDR1 and CDR2 (germline): SGHTA, FQGNSA. Trimming removed 3 bases at V and 4 bases at J, with 9 bases between. The CDR3 length is 13 residues. This clonotype was obtained from a newborn girl in good health. The material sequenced was cord blood. V is TRBV7-2 and J is TRBJ1-1, with D perhaps TRBD1 (6 bases). The CDR3 protein is CASSLHRATEAFF. The CDR3 DNA is TGTGCCAGCAGCTTGCACAGGGCCACTGAAGCTTTCTTT.